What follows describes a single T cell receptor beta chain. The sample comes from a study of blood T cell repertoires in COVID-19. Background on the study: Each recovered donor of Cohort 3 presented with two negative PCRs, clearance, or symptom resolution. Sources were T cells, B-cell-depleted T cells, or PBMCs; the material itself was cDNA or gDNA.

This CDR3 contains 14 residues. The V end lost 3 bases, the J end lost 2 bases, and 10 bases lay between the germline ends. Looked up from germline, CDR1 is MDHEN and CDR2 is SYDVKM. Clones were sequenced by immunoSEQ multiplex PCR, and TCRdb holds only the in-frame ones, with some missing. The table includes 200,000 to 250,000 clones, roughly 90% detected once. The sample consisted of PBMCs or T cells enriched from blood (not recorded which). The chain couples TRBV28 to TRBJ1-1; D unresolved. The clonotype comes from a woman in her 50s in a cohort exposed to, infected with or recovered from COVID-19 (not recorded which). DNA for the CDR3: TGTGCCAGCAGTTTGTGGGAGCCTAACACTGAAGCTTTCTTT. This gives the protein CASSLWEPNTEAFF.